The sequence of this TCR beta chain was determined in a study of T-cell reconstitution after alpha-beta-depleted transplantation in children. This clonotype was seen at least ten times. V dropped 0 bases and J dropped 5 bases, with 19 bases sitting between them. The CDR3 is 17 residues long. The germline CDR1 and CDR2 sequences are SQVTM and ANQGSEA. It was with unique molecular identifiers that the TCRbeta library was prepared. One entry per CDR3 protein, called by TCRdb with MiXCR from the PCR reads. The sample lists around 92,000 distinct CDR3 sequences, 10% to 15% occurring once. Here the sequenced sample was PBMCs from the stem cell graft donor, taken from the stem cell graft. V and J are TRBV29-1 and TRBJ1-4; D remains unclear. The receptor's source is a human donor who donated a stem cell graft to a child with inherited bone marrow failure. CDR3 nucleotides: TGCAGCGTTGAAGATTTACTTGGTCCGGAAGGGAATGAAAAACTGTTTTTT. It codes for CSVEDLLGPEGNEKLFF.